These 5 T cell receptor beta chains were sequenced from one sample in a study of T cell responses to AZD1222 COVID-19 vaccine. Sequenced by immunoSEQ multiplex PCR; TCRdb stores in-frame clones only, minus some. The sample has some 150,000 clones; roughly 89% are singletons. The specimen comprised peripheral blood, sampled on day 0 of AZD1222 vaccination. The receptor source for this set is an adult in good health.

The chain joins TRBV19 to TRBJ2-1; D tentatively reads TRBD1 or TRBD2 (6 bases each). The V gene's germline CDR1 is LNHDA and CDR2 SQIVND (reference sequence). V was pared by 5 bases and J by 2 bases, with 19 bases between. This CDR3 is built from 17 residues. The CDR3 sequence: CASSPRGGGKPYNEQFF. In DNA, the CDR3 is TGTGCCAGTAGTCCGCGTGGAGGGGGTAAGCCCTACAATGAGCAGTTCTTC.

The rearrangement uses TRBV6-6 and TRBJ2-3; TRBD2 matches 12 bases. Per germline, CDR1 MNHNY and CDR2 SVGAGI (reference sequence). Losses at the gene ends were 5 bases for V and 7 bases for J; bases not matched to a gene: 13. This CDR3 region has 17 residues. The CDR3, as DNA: TGTGCCAGCAGTCCACGACTAGCGGGAGACGGAGGGTATACGCAGTATTTT. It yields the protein CASSPRLAGDGGYTQYF.

The DNA for the CDR3 is TGTGCCAGCTTAGCGGGAGAGTCAGATACGCAGTATTTT. It codes for CASLAGESDTQYF. The chain has TRBV6-5 and TRBJ2-3; 9 bases line up with TRBD2. Germline CDR1 and CDR2: MNHEY and SVGAGI. This CDR3 has 13 residues. Losses at the gene ends were 8 bases for V and 4 bases for J; bases not matched to a gene: 4.

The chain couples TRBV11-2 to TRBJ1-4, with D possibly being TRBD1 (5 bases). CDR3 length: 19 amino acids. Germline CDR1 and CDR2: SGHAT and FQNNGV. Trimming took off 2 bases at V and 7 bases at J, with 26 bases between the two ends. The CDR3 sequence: CASSLYVRVGGRLGEKLFF. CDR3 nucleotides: TGTGCCAGCAGCTTATACGTGCGGGTCGGGGGGAGGCTAGGTGAAAAACTGTTTTTT.

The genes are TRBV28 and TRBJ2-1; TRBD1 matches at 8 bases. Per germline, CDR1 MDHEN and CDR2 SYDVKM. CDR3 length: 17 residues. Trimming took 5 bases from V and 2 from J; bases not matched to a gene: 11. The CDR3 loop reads CASSLPKGQDPYNEQFF. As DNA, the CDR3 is TGTGCCAGCAGTCTACCGAAGGGACAGGATCCCTACAATGAGCAGTTCTTC.